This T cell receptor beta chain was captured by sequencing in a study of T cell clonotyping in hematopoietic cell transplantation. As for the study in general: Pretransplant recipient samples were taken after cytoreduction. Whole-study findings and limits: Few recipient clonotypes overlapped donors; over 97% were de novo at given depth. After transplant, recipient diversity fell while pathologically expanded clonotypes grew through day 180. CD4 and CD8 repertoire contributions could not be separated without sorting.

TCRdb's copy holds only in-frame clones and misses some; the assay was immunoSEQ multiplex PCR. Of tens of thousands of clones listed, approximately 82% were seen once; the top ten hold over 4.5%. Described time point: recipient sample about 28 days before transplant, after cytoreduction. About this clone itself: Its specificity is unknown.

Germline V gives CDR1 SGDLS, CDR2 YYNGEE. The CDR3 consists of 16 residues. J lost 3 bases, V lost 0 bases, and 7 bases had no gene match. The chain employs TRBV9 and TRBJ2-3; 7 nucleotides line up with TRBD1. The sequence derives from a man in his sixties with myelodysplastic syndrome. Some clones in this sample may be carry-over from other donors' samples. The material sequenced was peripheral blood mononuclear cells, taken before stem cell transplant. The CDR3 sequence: CASSVEPGTVTDTQYF. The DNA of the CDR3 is TGTGCCAGCAGCGTAGAGCCTGGGACAGTTACAGATACGCAGTATTTT.